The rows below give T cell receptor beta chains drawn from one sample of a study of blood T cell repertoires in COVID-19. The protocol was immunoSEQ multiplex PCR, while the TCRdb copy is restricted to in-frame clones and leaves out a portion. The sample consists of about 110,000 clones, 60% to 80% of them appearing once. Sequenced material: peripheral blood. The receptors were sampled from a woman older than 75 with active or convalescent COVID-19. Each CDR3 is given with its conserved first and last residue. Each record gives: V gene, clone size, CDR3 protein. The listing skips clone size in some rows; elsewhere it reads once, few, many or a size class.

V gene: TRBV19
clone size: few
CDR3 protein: CASSTTPTTGELFF

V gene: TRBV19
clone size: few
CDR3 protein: CASRPHRAENTEAFF

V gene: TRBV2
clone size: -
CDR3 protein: CASSGLTGSQETQYF

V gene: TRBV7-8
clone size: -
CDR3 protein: CASSQTISGLAKNIQYF

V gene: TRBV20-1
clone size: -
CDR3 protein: CSASGVNEQFF

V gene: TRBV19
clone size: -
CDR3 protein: CASSPSTGGSGQPQHF

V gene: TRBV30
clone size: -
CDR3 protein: CAWSRWGPAYEQYF

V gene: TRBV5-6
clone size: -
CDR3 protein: CASSLGQRVSYNEQFF

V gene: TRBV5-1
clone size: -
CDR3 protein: CASSLGGQGGYEQYF

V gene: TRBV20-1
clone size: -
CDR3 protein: CSASLSGGTDTQYF

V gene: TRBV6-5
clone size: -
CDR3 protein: CASSYLDFRTDTQYF

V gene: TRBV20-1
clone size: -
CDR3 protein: CSALRNTEAFF

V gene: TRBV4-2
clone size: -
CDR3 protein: CASSQAAAGGYTDTQYF

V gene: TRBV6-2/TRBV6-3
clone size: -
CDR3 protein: CASSITGPEAEKLFF

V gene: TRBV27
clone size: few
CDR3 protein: CASSSWTALDGGYTF

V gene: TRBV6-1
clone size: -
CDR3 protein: CASSEAAGLTSNQPQHF

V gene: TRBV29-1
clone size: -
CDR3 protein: CSFRTSGARADTQYF